These T cell receptor beta chains were read from a single sample in a study of T cell responses to AZD1222 COVID-19 vaccine. The table came from immunoSEQ multiplex PCR; TCRdb's copy has only in-frame clones and leaves some out. The table lists about 120,000 clones, under 95% of them singletons, with 5% in the top ten. Sample: peripheral blood, taken 28 days after the second AZD1222 dose. Receptor source: an adult who received the AZD1222 COVID-19 vaccine. Each CDR3 is given without its conserved first and last residue.

J gene,V gene,CDR3 protein
TRBJ2-1,TRBV4-3,ASSPSGSGGSGALEQF
TRBJ1-2,TRBV7-2,ASSSGGSLGYGYT
TRBJ1-3,TRBV10-2,ASSRPRQVHSGNTIY
TRBJ1-3,TRBV7-2,ASSFTDSWAGNTIY
TRBJ2-1,TRBV30,AWSLPNNEQF
TRBJ1-3,TRBV7-9,ASSLPPRQGAGNTIY
TRBJ1-4,TRBV7-6,ASSLQSATSNEKLF
TRBJ2-7,TRBV21-1,ASRRPDSEQY
TRBJ2-7,TRBV7-2,ASSPGGGLAPY
TRBJ2-2,TRBV6-2/TRBV6-3,ASSATSGGTGELF
TRBJ2-5,TRBV7-6,ASSLGGRASETQY
TRBJ2-2,TRBV7-2,ASSLLLTGELF
TRBJ2-1,TRBV2,ASSAPESSYNEQF
TRBJ1-4,TRBV19,ASSYSSGSNEKLF
TRBJ1-2,TRBV19,ASSMQFRRDLRYGYT
TRBJ2-2,TRBV5-1,ASSLKVAGGPGELF
TRBJ2-2,TRBV5-6,ASSLVGPLSGELF
TRBJ2-7,TRBV13,ASSLLGRTKQY
TRBJ2-7,TRBV5-1,ASSLAYNYEQY